Below, 20 T cell receptor beta chains from the same sample are listed, as sequenced in a study of response to subunit inactivated influenza vaccine (dated by TCRdb to between 2017 and 2018). Libraries came from RT-PCR. The run used an Illumina HiSeq 2500. TCRdb passed the public sequencing reads through fastp at Q25 and MiXCR, retaining productive beta sequences. Every distinct CDR3 protein forms one entry, paired with its most common genes and DNA. The table for this sample lists 590,000 or so distinct CDR3 sequences; about 14% of them were counted only once. The ten largest clonotypes hold 7.6% of the sample. The specimen comprised PBMCs from blood, sampled about 14 days before vaccination. These receptors were taken from a man aged 45-65 years who received an inactivated influenza vaccine. Donor details come from another sample of the same person, matched by shared clones.

The chain couples TRBV20-1 to TRBJ2-4; perhaps TRBD2 as D (6 bases). The germline V and J ends were trimmed by 6 bases and 1 base, with 10 bases remaining between them. CDR1 DFQATT and CDR2 SNEGSKA come from the germline V gene (reference sequence). The CDR3 has 13 residues. The CDR3 loop reads CSAIRGAKNIQYF. DNA for the CDR3: TGCAGTGCAATCCGGGGGGCCAAAAACATTCAGTACTTC.

V and J are TRBV20-1 and TRBJ2-1; D uncertain. The CDR3 loop spans 15 amino acids. V gave up 1 base and J gave up 0 bases, with 10 bases separating them. Looked up from germline, CDR1 is DFQATT and CDR2 is SNEGSKA (reference sequence). DNA of the CDR3: TGCAGTGCTAGAGTTTCACCGAGCTCCTACAATGAGCAGTTCTTC. Residues: CSARVSPSSYNEQFF.

This clonotype has ten or more counts. This sequence joins TRBV12-3 or TRBV12-4 and TRBJ2-2; D unresolved. Trimming stripped 2 bases from V and 5 bases from J, with 6 bases between. The length of the CDR3 is 13 residues. CDR3 DNA sequence: TGTGCCAGCAGTTTATGGGCTACCGGGGAGCTGTTTTTT. Amino acids: CASSLWATGELFF.

This clonotype showed up many times. The V gene is TRBV7-2, the J gene TRBJ1-4, with unresolved D. The germline V gene encodes CDR1 SGHTA and CDR2 FQGNSA. The V end lost 1 base, the J end lost 7 bases, and 10 bases lay between the germline ends. The CDR3 has 14 residues. Here the CDR3 DNA reads TGTGCCAGCAGCTTAGTTATCTCGGGTGAAAAACTGTTTTTT. Its protein product is CASSLVISGEKLFF. The entire variable domain, with the rest obtained from reference TRBV7-2 and TRBJ1-4, is as follows: GAGVSQSPSNKVTEKGKDVELRCDPISGHTALYWYRQSLGQGLEFLIYFQGNSAPDKSGLPSDRFSAERTGGSVSTLTIQRTQQEDSAVYLCASSLVISGEKLFFGSGTQLSVL.

The chain links TRBV15 to TRBJ2-1; D is unclear. Germline V gene data show CDR1 as LNHNV and CDR2 as YYDKDF (reference sequence). Trimming removed 3 bases at V and 2 bases at J, with 11 bases between. The CDR3 covers 15 residues. As DNA, the CDR3 is TGTGCCACCAGCAGGCCACTTTTCGCCTACAATGAGCAGTTCTTC. Translation: CATSRPLFAYNEQFF.

J is TRBJ1-5 and V is TRBV20-1, with a weak D call TRBD1 (5 bases). Trimming took 0 bases from V and 7 from J, leaving 16 bases between them. This CDR3 has 15 residues. Germline V gene data show CDR1 as DFQATT and CDR2 as SNEGSKA (reference sequence). CDR3 DNA sequence: TGCAGTGCTAGAGATTTAAGGGGAGCGGACCAGCCCCAGCATTTT. It specifies CSARDLRGADQPQHF.

The rearrangement uses TRBV5-4 and TRBJ2-3; 8 bases map to TRBD2. CDR3 size: 15 residues. Germline CDR1 SGHNT, CDR2 YYREEE (reference sequence). Trimming at V came to 2 bases and at J to 2 bases, leaving 4 bases not matched to a gene. The CDR3 sequence: CASSLGAGDTDTQYF. The CDR3, as DNA: TGTGCCAGCAGCTTAGGAGCGGGGGACACAGATACGCAGTATTTT.

The chain uses TRBV27 and TRBJ2-1; D is unresolved. V was trimmed by 5 bases and J by 4 bases, leaving 18 bases between them. Per germline, CDR1 MNHEY and CDR2 SMNVEV (reference sequence). The CDR3 sequence is 16 residues long. CDR3 coding DNA: TGTGCCAGCAGTCCCCCGCCCCTTTCGCTTTACAATGAGCAGTTCTTC. Amino acids: CASSPPPLSLYNEQFF.

The J gene is TRBJ2-2, the V gene TRBV4-1, with D perhaps matching TRBD2 (5 bases). The germline CDR1 and CDR2 sequences are MGHRA and YSYEKL. V lost 3 bases and J 4 bases, leaving 9 bases between the germline ends. CDR3 length equals 14 residues. CDR3 sequence: CASSQRVGTGELFF. As DNA, the CDR3 is TGCGCCAGCAGCCAGAGGGTAGGCACCGGGGAGCTGTTTTTT.

V is TRBV2 and J is TRBJ1-1; 9 positions agree with TRBD1. This CDR3 region has 13 residues. Per the germline V gene, CDR1 is SNHLY and CDR2 is FYNNEI. The trim removed 7 bases at V and 1 base at J, leaving 1 base unmatched. CDR3 nucleotides: TGTGCCAGCAAGGGACAGGGGAACACTGAAGCTTTCTTT. Its translation is CASKGQGNTEAFF.

The rearrangement joins TRBV7-9 to TRBJ2-4; 9 bases agree with TRBD2. Trimming cost V 5 bases and J 3 bases; bases outside gene matches: 5. CDR1 is SEHNR, CDR2 FQNEAQ, per germline (reference sequence). The CDR3 totals 15 residues. CDR3 sequence reads: CASSPRSGGKNIQYF. The CDR3 DNA reads TGTGCCAGCAGCCCCCGTAGCGGGGGCAAAAACATTCAGTACTTC.

The V and J genes are TRBV7-9 and TRBJ1-5; D is perhaps TRBD1 (6 bases). Trimming removed 5 bases at V and 5 bases at J, with 10 bases between. The CDR3 contains 13 residues. Germline-derived CDR1 and CDR2 are SEHNR and FQNEAQ (reference sequence). The CDR3 loop reads CASSRGGYQPQHF. DNA for the CDR3: TGTGCCAGCAGCAGGGGGGGATATCAGCCCCAGCATTTT. The whole variable domain, remainder taken from reference TRBV7-9 and TRBJ1-5, is DTGVSQNPRHKITKRGQNVTFRCDPISEHNRLYWYRQTLGQGPEFLTYFQNEAQLEKSRLLSDRFSAERPKGSFSTLEIQRTEQGDSAMYLCASSRGGYQPQHFGDGTRLSIL.

This clonotype was found once. V and J are TRBV28 and TRBJ2-7; possibly TRBD2 for D (6 bases). The germline V and J ends were trimmed by 4 bases and 2 bases, with 15 bases remaining between them. The germline V gene encodes CDR1 MDHEN and CDR2 SYDVKM. This CDR3 has 15 residues. The CDR3 reads CASSSRYGGAYEQYF. The CDR3 nucleotides read TGTGCCAGCAGTTCTCGGTACGGGGGAGCCTACGAGCAGTACTTC. The variable domain in full, completed from reference TRBV28 and TRBJ2-7, reads DVKVTQSSRYLVKRTGEKVFLECVQDMDHENMFWYRQDPGLGLRLIYFSYDVKMKEKGDIPEGYSVSREKKERFSLILESASTNQTSMYLCASSSRYGGAYEQYFGPGTRLTVT.

This clonotype was picked up a small number of times. The chain uses TRBV29-1 and TRBJ2-1, with 7 positions matching TRBD1. Germline CDR1 SQVTM, CDR2 ANQGSEA. This CDR3 has 16 amino acids. V lost 3 bases and J lost 0; bases outside the gene matches: 8. CDR3 in DNA: TGCAGCGTTGATGGGACCGGGGACAGCTCCTACAATGAGCAGTTCTTC. Its translation is CSVDGTGDSSYNEQFF.

J is TRBJ2-3 and V is TRBV11-2; the D is unclear. V was trimmed by 5 bases and J by 0 bases, leaving 12 bases between them. The CDR3 extends over 15 amino acids. Germline V gene lookup returns CDR1 SGHAT and CDR2 FQNNGV. This chain's CDR3 is CASSHQGPSTDTQYF. CDR3 sequence (DNA): TGTGCCAGCAGCCATCAAGGACCAAGCACAGATACGCAGTATTTT. The full variable domain, completed using reference TRBV11-2 and TRBJ2-3, is EAGVAQSPRYKIIEKRQSVAFWCNPISGHATLYWYQQILGQGPKLLIQFQNNGVVDDSQLPKDRFSAERLKGVDSTLKIQPAKLEDSAVYLCASSHQGPSTDTQYFGPGTRLTVL.

This clonotype was seen many times. CDR3 coding DNA: TGTGCCAGCAGACGGACTAGCGGGGTCTACGAGCAGTACTTC. Translating it yields CASRRTSGVYEQYF. The chain uses TRBV27 and TRBJ2-7, with 12 nucleotides matching TRBD2. CDR1 and CDR2 (germline): MNHEY, SMNVEV (reference sequence). This CDR3 comprises 14 residues. V lost 6 bases, J lost 3 bases, and 3 bases stayed unmatched.

This clonotype came up a few times. The CDR3 sequence is CASRRAGGLDTQYF. DNA for the CDR3: TGTGCCAGCAGGAGAGCGGGAGGTTTAGATACGCAGTATTTT. The V gene is TRBV28, the J gene TRBJ2-3; 9 bases match TRBD2. The CDR3 totals 14 residues. The germline gives CDR1 MDHEN, CDR2 SYDVKM. The ends lost 6 bases at V and 5 bases at J; junction bases unmatched: 6.

This clonotype was observed a few times. This sequence joins TRBV10-3 and TRBJ2-5, with D unresolved. V lost 5 bases and J lost 1, with 8 bases in between. The CDR3 covers 13 residues. Looked up from germline, CDR1 is ENHRY and CDR2 is SYGVKD. The CDR3 here is CAISWRIQETQYF. The CDR3, as DNA: TGTGCCATCAGTTGGCGGATCCAAGAGACCCAGTACTTC.

The rearrangement uses TRBV4-3 and TRBJ2-5; TRBD1 matches at 8 bases. The CDR3 spans 17 residues. V lost 0 bases to trimming and J lost 2 bases; unmatched junction nucleotides: 8. From germline, CDR1 is LGHNA and CDR2 YSLEER. The DNA for the CDR3 is TGCGCCAGCAGCCAAGAAGTCCCAGGACAGGGACAAGAGACCCAGTACTTC. It is translated as CASSQEVPGQGQETQYF.

This clonotype was seen more than once but under ten times. The rearrangement joins TRBV7-2 to TRBJ2-3; no firm D call. This CDR3 is built from 14 residues. Germline assignment: CDR1 SGHTA and CDR2 FQGNSA. V lost 4 bases and J lost 5, with 13 bases in between. The chain's CDR3 is CASSSPLVGDTQYF. CDR3 sequence (DNA): TGTGCCAGCAGCTCCCCCCTGGTCGGAGATACGCAGTATTTT.